The entry that follows covers one T cell receptor (beta chain) sequence. The record originates from a study of T-cell reconstitution after alpha-beta-depleted transplantation in children. Molecular barcoding with unique molecular identifiers was used for the TCRbeta library. TCRdb recomputed calls from the PCR reads with MiXCR, one row per CDR3 protein. This sample yields about 98,000 distinct CDR3 sequences, of which 23% are seen a single time; roughly 23% belongs to the top ten. The CDR3 totals 11 residues. V lost 3 bases and J lost 5, with 5 bases in between. The germline V gene encodes CDR1 SQVTM and CDR2 ANQGSEA.

The TCR sequence derives from a boy aged 2 to 9 with acute lymphoblastic leukemia, due to receive a stem cell transplant. The chain employs TRBV29-1 and TRBJ1-5; the D gene is possibly TRBD1 (5 bases). The specimen comprised PBMCs, sampled before TCRalphabeta/CD19-depleted stem cell transplant. Here the CDR3 DNA reads TGCAGCGTTGACAGGGATCAGCCCCAGCATTTT. Translation: CSVDRDQPQHF.